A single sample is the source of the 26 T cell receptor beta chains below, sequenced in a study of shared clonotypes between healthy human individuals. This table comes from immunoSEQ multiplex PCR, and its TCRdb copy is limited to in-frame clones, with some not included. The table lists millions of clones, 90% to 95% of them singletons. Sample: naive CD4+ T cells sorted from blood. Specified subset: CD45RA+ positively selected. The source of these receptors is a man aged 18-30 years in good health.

In DNA form, the CDR3 reads TGTGCCAGCAGCCCAACGGGCAGGGGGGCCACTGAAGCTTTCTTT. Translation gives CASSPTGRGATEAFF. The V gene is TRBV11-2, the J gene TRBJ1-1, with 7 bases aligning to TRBD1. This CDR3 has 15 residues. V was pared by 5 bases and J by 4 bases, with 10 bases of the junction left unmatched. Germline lookup yields CDR1 SGHAT and CDR2 FQNNGV.

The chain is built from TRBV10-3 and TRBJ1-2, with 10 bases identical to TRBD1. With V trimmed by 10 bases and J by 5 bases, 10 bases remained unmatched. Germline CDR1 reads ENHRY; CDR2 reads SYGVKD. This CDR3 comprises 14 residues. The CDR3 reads CATNPDRGAYGYTF. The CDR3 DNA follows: TGTGCCACCAATCCGGACAGGGGGGCATATGGCTACACCTTC.

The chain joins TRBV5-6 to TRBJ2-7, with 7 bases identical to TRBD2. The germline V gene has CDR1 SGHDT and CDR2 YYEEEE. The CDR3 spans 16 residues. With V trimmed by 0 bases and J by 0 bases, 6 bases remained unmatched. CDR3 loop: CASSLAAGVSSYEQYF. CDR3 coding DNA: TGTGCCAGCAGCTTGGCGGCGGGGGTGAGCTCCTACGAGCAGTACTTC.

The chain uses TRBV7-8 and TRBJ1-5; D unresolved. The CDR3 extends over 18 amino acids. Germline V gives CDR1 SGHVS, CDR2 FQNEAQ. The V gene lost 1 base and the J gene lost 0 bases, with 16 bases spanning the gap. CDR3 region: CASSLVGVLEASNQPQHF. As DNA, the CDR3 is TGTGCCAGCAGCTTAGTCGGGGTTCTGGAGGCTAGCAATCAGCCCCAGCATTTT.

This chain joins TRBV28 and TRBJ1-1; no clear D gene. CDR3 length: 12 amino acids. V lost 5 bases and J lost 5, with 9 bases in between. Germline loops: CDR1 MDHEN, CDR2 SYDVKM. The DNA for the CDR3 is TGTGCCAGCAGTGTCCTGGTGACTGAAGCTTTCTTT. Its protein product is CASSVLVTEAFF.

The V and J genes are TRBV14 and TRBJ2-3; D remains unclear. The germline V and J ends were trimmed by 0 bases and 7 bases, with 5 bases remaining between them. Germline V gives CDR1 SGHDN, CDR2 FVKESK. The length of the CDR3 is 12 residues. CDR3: CASSQDPHTQYF. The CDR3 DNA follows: TGTGCCAGCAGCCAAGACCCCCATACGCAGTATTTT.

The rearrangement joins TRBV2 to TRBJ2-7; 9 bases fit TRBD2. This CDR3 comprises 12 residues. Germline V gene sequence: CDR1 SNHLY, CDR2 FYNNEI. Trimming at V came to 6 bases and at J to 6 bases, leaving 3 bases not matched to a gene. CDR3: CASSTTSGEQYF. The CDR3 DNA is TGTGCCAGCAGCACGACTAGCGGCGAGCAGTACTTC. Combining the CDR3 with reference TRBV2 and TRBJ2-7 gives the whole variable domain EPEVTQTPSHQVTQMGQEVILRCVPISNHLYFYWYRQILGQKVEFLVSFYNNEISEKSEIFDDQFSVERPDGSNFTLKIRSTKLEDSAMYFCASSTTSGEQYFGPGTRLTVT.

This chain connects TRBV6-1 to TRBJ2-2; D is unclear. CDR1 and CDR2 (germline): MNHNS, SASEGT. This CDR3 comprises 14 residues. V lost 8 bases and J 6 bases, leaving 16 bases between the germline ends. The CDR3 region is CASLPWTSPGELFF. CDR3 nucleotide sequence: TGTGCCAGCCTGCCGTGGACCAGCCCCGGGGAGCTGTTTTTT.

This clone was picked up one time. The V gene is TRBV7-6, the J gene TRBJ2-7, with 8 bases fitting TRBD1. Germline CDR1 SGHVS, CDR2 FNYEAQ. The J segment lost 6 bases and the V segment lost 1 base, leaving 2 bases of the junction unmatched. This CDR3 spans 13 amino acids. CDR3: CASSLGQGREQYF. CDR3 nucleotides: TGTGCCAGCAGCTTAGGACAGGGGCGCGAGCAGTACTTC.

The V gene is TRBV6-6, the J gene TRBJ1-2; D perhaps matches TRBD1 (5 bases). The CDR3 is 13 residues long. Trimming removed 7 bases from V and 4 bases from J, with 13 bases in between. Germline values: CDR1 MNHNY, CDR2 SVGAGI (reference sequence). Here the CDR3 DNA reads TGTGCCAGCATGACGCCGGGGGGCTATGGCTACACCTTC. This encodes CASMTPGGYGYTF.

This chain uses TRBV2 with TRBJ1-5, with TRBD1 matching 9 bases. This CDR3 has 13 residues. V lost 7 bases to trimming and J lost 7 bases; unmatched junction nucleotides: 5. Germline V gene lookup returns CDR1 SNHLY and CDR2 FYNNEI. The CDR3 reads CASKETGGQPQHF. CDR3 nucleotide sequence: TGTGCCAGCAAAGAGACAGGGGGACAGCCCCAGCATTTT.

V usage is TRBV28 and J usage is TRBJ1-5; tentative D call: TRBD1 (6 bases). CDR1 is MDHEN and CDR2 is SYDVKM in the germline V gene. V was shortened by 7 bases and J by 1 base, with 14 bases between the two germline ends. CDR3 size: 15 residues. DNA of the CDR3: TGTGCCAGCACGGCAGGGGATCGGAGCAATCAGCCCCAGCATTTT. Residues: CASTAGDRSNQPQHF.

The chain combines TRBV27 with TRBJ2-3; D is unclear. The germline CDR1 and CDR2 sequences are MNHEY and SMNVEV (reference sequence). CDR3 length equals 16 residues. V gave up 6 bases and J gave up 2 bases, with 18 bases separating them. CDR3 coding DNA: TGTGCCAGCAGACTCAGCTCCGACATCCCCACAGATACGCAGTATTTT. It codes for CASRLSSDIPTDTQYF.

The CDR3 loop is CASSLSPSGPTDTQYF. The CDR3 nucleotides read TGCGCCAGCAGCTTATCGCCTAGCGGGCCCACAGATACGCAGTATTTT. V and J are TRBV5-1 and TRBJ2-3; the match to TRBD2 covers 8 bases. The CDR3 spans 16 residues. V trimming: 2 bases; J trimming: 2 bases; junction bases outside the gene matches: 7. The germline CDR1 and CDR2 sequences are SGHRS and YFSETQ.

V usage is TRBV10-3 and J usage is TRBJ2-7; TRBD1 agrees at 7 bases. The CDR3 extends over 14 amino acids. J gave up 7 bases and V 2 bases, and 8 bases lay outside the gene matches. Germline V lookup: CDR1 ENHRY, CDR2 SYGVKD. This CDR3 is CAISEGAGGREQYF. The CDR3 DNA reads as TGTGCCATCAGTGAGGGGGCAGGGGGAAGGGAGCAGTACTTC.

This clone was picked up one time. The CDR3 is CASSPNQGAYTQYF. The CDR3 DNA sequence: TGTGCCAGCTCACCAAATCAGGGGGCTTATACGCAGTATTTT. J is TRBJ2-3 and V is TRBV18; 8 nucleotides line up with TRBD1. Germline V CDR1 and CDR2: KGHSH, LQKENI. The CDR3 is 14 amino acids. Losses at the gene ends were 2 bases for V and 7 bases for J; bases not matched to a gene: 5.

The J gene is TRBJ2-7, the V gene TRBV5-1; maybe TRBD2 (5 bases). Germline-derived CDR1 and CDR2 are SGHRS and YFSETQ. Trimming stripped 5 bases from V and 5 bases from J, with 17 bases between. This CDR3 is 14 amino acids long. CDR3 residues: CASRLGSGSDEQYF. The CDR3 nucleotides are TGCGCCAGCAGGCTTGGGAGTGGTTCCGACGAGCAGTACTTC.

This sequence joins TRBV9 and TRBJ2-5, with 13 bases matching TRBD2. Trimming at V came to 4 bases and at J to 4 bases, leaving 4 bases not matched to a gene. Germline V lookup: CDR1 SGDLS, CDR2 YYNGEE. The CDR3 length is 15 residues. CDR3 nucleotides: TGTGCCAGCAGCCGGACTAGCGGGAGCTTAGAGACCCAGTACTTC. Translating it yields CASSRTSGSLETQYF.

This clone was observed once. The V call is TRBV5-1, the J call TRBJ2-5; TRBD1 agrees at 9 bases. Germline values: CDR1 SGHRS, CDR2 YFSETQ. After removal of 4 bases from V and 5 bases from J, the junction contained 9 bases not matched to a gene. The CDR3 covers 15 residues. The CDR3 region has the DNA TGCGCCAGCAGCGATTACCGGGACAGGGTCGAGACCCAGTACTTC. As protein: CASSDYRDRVETQYF.

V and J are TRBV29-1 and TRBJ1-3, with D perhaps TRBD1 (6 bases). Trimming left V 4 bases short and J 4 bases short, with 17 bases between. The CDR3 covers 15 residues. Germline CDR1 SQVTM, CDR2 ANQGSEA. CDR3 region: CSVASGAIEGNTIYF. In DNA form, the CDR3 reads TGCAGCGTTGCGTCGGGGGCAATAGAAGGAAACACCATATATTTT.

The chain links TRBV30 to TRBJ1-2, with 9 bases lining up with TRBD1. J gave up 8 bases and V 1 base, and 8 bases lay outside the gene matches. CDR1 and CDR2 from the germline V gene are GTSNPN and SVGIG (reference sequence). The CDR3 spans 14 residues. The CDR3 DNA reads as TGTGCCTGGAGTGCAACAGGGGGCGCGGTCGGCTACACCTTC. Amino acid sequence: CAWSATGGAVGYTF.

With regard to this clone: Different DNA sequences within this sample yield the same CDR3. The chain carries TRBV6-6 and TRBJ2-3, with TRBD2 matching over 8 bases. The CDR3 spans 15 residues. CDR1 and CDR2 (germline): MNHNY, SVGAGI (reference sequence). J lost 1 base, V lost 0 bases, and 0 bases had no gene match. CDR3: CASSYSTSGTDTQYF. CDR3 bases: TGTGCCAGCAGTTACTCGACTAGCGGCACAGATACGCAGTATTTT.

For the CDR3, the DNA is TGTGCCAGCAGTCCTTACGGGGGGATTAGGACCGGGGAGCTGTTTTTT. Protein sequence: CASSPYGGIRTGELFF. This chain uses TRBV27 with TRBJ2-2; 7 bases map to TRBD2. CDR1 and CDR2 (germline): MNHEY, SMNVEV (reference sequence). The CDR3 sequence is 16 residues long. V lost 5 bases to trimming and J lost 5 bases; unmatched junction nucleotides: 11.

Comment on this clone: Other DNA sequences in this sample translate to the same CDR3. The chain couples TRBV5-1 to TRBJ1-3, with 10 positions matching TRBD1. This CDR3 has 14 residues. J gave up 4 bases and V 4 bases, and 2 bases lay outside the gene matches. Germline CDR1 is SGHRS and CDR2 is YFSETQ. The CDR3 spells CASSGTGDGNTIYF. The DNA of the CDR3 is TGCGCCAGCAGCGGGACAGGGGACGGAAACACCATATATTTT.

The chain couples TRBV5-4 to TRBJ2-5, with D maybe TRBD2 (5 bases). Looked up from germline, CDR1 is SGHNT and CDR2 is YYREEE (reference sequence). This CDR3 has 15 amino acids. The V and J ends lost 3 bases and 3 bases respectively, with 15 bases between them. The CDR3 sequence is CASSSSGWGEETQYF. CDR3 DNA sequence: TGTGCCAGCAGCTCCTCCGGGTGGGGAGAAGAGACCCAGTACTTC.

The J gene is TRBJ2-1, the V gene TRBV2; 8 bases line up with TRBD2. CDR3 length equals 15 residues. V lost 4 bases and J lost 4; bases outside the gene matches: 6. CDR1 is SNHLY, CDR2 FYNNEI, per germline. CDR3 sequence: CASSGGLAEYNEQFF. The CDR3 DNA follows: TGTGCCAGCAGTGGCGGACTAGCAGAGTACAATGAGCAGTTCTTC.